One sample yielded the 14 T cell receptor beta chains listed below, sequenced in a study of CD8+ T cells in alopecia areata. Reverse transcription of extracted RNA yielded cDNA, which provided the sequencing template. Assay: immunoSEQ multiplex PCR; the TCRdb copy retains only in-frame clones and omits some. In the table there are about 94,000 clones, 70% to 80% of which are singletons. Treatment noted: oral pan-JAK inhibitor, 5-10 mg twice daily. The material sequenced was CD8+ T cells sorted from blood, taken between weeks 44 and 45, from a patient treated with tofacitinib. The receptors originated from a human donor with alopecia areata.

This sequence joins TRBV30 and TRBJ1-1; no firm D call. The germline CDR1 and CDR2 sequences are GTSNPN and SVGIG (reference sequence). The CDR3 spans 12 residues. Trimming took off 1 base at V and 3 bases at J, with 6 bases between the two ends. The CDR3 DNA reads as TGTGCCTGGAGTGAAGGATACACTGAAGCTTTCTTT. Encoded protein: CAWSEGYTEAFF.

The chain uses TRBV5-6 and TRBJ2-1, with D possibly being TRBD2 (5 bases). Germline lookup yields CDR1 SGHDT and CDR2 YYEEEE. The ends were cut back, 4 bases at V and 6 bases at J, with 8 bases in the middle. This CDR3 is 12 amino acids long. CDR3 DNA: TGTGCCAGCAGCCCGACTACCAATGAGCAGTTCTTC. Translating it yields CASSPTTNEQFF.

This clone showed up just once. V usage is TRBV7-6 and J usage is TRBJ2-2, with 8 bases fitting TRBD2. The CDR3 contains 16 residues. V was clipped by 1 base and J by 4 bases; unmatched bases: 5. Germline CDR1 SGHVS, CDR2 FNYEAQ. DNA of the CDR3: TGTGCCAGCAGCTTAGATGGGACTAGACGCACCGGGGAGCTGTTTTTT. Translated, it gives CASSLDGTRRTGELFF.

The chain employs TRBV7-9 and TRBJ2-7; maybe TRBD1 (5 bases). The CDR3 is 16 residues long. V lost 2 bases, J lost 2 bases, and 16 bases lay in between. Per germline, CDR1 SEHNR and CDR2 FQNEAQ (reference sequence). The CDR3: CASSLIPTTDPYEQYF. DNA for the CDR3: TGTGCCAGCAGCTTAATTCCCACGACAGACCCCTACGAGCAGTACTTC.

The chain carries TRBV6-5 and TRBJ2-5; the match to TRBD2 covers 8 bases. CDR1 MNHEY and CDR2 SVGAGI come from the germline V gene. The V gene end was trimmed by 7 bases and the J gene end by 5 bases; junction bases not matched to a gene: 9. The CDR3 sequence is 14 residues long. In DNA, the CDR3 is TGTGCCAGCAAGTGGCGGGGGGCCACGGAGACCCAGTACTTC. Translating it yields CASKWRGATETQYF.

The J gene is TRBJ2-2, the V gene TRBV29-1, with D unclear. With 5 bases removed from V and 2 bases from J, the gap between germline ends came to 6 bases. The CDR3 extends over 12 amino acids. The germline V gene encodes CDR1 SQVTM and CDR2 ANQGSEA. The CDR3 loop reads CSVWANTGELFF. The CDR3 coding sequence is TGCAGCGTTTGGGCAAACACCGGGGAGCTGTTTTTT.

The rearrangement links TRBV4-1 to TRBJ1-1; D possibly corresponds to TRBD1 (6 bases). Germline V lookup: CDR1 MGHRA, CDR2 YSYEKL. V lost 4 bases to trimming and J lost 1 base, with 13 bases between them. The CDR3 extends over 15 amino acids. The DNA of the CDR3 is TGCGCCAGCAGCCTCAGTGGGGGCAGGAACACTGAAGCTTTCTTT. The encoded protein is CASSLSGGRNTEAFF.

The CDR3 DNA is TGCAGCGTTGAAACAGGGTATGGCTACACCTTC. It is translated as CSVETGYGYTF. The chain carries TRBV29-1 and TRBJ1-2; D possibly corresponds to TRBD1 (6 bases). The V and J ends lost 2 bases and 5 bases respectively, with 6 bases between them. This CDR3 region has 11 residues. Germline V gives CDR1 SQVTM, CDR2 ANQGSEA.

The chain joins TRBV27 to TRBJ2-3; D possibly matches TRBD1 or TRBD2 (6 bases each). Germline V CDR1 and CDR2: MNHEY, SMNVEV (reference sequence). The CDR3 extends over 15 amino acids. V shed 5 bases and J shed 5 bases, with 17 bases lying between them. The CDR3 DNA follows: TGTGCCAGCAGTCCTTGGGGGGCCAAGGGAGATACGCAGTATTTT. Protein product: CASSPWGAKGDTQYF.

The V call is TRBV9, the J call TRBJ2-7; possible D gene TRBD1, 5 bases. The V end was cut by 4 bases, the J end by 4 bases, with 18 bases between. Germline V gene data show CDR1 as SGDLS and CDR2 as YYNGEE. The CDR3 has 15 amino acids. CDR3 amino acids: CASSPGSLEGYEQYF. In nucleotides, the CDR3 is TGTGCCAGCAGCCCAGGGTCCCTCGAAGGATACGAGCAGTACTTC.

V is TRBV5-1 and J is TRBJ2-2, with 7 bases aligning to TRBD1. V was clipped by 0 bases and J by 0 bases; unmatched bases: 8. This CDR3 has 18 residues. Germline loops: CDR1 SGHRS, CDR2 YFSETQ. The DNA of the CDR3 is TGCGCCAGCAGCTTGGGAGTCGGGACAGAAGCGAACACCGGGGAGCTGTTTTTT. It is translated as CASSLGVGTEANTGELFF.

The chain employs TRBV9 and TRBJ2-5; 7 bases agree with TRBD1. The CDR3 loop spans 15 amino acids. Germline CDR1 reads SGDLS; CDR2 reads YYNGEE. Trimming at V came to 0 bases and at J to 5 bases, leaving 7 bases not matched to a gene. The CDR3 loop is CASSVGQGALETQYF. The CDR3 nucleotides are TGTGCCAGCAGCGTAGGACAGGGTGCGTTGGAGACCCAGTACTTC.

In this sample, this clone turned up once. The chain is built from TRBV4-3 and TRBJ1-1; D possibly corresponds to TRBD1 (5 bases). The CDR3 extends over 15 amino acids. V gave up 5 bases and J gave up 1 base, with 14 bases separating them. Germline V CDR1 and CDR2: LGHNA, YSLEER. DNA for the CDR3: TGCGCCAGCAGCTTCGACCGTAGGGGGAACACTGAAGCTTTCTTT. Protein product: CASSFDRRGNTEAFF.

V gene TRBV29-1 combines with J gene TRBJ1-1, with TRBD1 as a possible D gene (5 bases). The CDR3 totals 12 residues. Trimming left V 7 bases short and J 6 bases short, with 15 bases between. CDR1 is SQVTM, CDR2 ANQGSEA, per germline. In DNA, the CDR3 is TGCAGCGGGATGGAGGGGACCGCTGAAGCTTTCTTT. It yields the protein CSGMEGTAEAFF.